The 17 T cell receptor beta chains presented below share a single source sample, sequenced in a study of cytomegalovirus exposure and HLA in healthy donors. 13 Jbeta primers and 60 Vbeta primers were used for the PCR. Here immunoSEQ multiplex PCR was the method, and the copy in TCRdb shows in-frame clones only, minus some. The sample holds more than 150,000 clones, more than 75% seen once. Sequencing was performed on PBMCs. The receptors originated from a man aged 35-49 years in good health and CMV-seronegative.

This chain's CDR3 is CASSSTGVAETQYF. For the CDR3, the DNA is TGTGCCAGCAGCTCCACAGGGGTAGCAGAGACCCAGTACTTC. The V call is TRBV7-2, the J call TRBJ2-5, with TRBD1 matching 7 bases. Germline CDR1 reads SGHTA; CDR2 reads FQGNSA. J lost 4 bases, V lost 4 bases, and 6 bases had no gene match. This CDR3 spans 14 amino acids. The whole variable domain, remainder taken from reference TRBV7-2 and TRBJ2-5, is GAGVSQSPSNKVTEKGKDVELRCDPISGHTALYWYRQSLGQGLEFLIYFQGNSAPDKSGLPSDRFSAERTGGSVSTLTIQRTQQEDSAVYLCASSSTGVAETQYFGPGTRLLVL.

The CDR3: CASSHSPNRETDTQYF. Written as DNA, the CDR3 is TGTGCCAGCAGCCACTCGCCCAACAGGGAAACAGATACGCAGTATTTT. The chain couples TRBV4-2 to TRBJ2-3; a weak D match, TRBD1 (6 bases). V lost 3 bases, J lost 3 bases, and 16 bases lay in between. The CDR3 spans 16 residues. Germline V gene sequence: CDR1 LGHNA, CDR2 YNFKEQ.

The chain has TRBV10-1 and TRBJ1-2; weak D call: TRBD1 (6 bases). Looked up from germline, CDR1 is WNHNN and CDR2 is SYGVQD (reference sequence). V was trimmed by 0 bases and J by 14 bases, leaving 13 bases between them. This CDR3 has 12 amino acids. The CDR3 reads CASSESEGGETF. DNA for the CDR3: TGCGCCAGCAGTGAGTCGGAAGGGGGGGAGACCTTC.

Points on this clone: At one end, the junction sequence differs from germline, possibly due to a read error. The genes are TRBV28 and TRBJ1-6; D ambiguous. Germline V gene lookup returns CDR1 MDHEN and CDR2 SYDVKM. The CDR3 runs 10 residues. Here the CDR3 reads CASSGSGRFF. CDR3 nucleotides: TGTGCCAGCAGTGGCAGTGGGCGATTTTTT.

The chain employs TRBV6-6 and TRBJ2-3, with D possibly being TRBD1 (6 bases). CDR1 and CDR2 (germline): MNHNY, SVGAGI (reference sequence). V was clipped by 7 bases and J by 5 bases, with 13 bases between them. The CDR3 is 13 amino acids. The CDR3 DNA reads TGTGCCAGCAACAGAAACAGGGAAGATACGCAGTATTTT. It yields the protein CASNRNREDTQYF.

J is TRBJ2-3 and V is TRBV7-2; no clear D gene. Germline V gene sequence: CDR1 SGHTA, CDR2 FQGNSA. This CDR3 has 15 residues. V shed 4 bases and J shed 2 bases, with 13 bases lying between them. CDR3 sequence reads: CASSSQIRVTDTQYF. Written as DNA, the CDR3 is TGTGCCAGCAGCTCTCAGATACGTGTCACAGATACGCAGTATTTT.

The gene calls are TRBV30 and TRBJ2-1; 13 bases line up with TRBD2. The CDR3 runs 14 residues. Germline trimming cut 2 bases from V and 7 bases from J; bases unmatched to any gene: 2. Germline CDR1 GTSNPN, CDR2 SVGIG (reference sequence). CDR3 loop: CAWSRTSGSNEQFF. DNA of the CDR3: TGTGCCTGGAGTCGGACTAGCGGGAGTAATGAGCAGTTCTTC.

The chain combines TRBV11-3 with TRBJ1-6; 8 nucleotides align to TRBD1. CDR1 SGHNT and CDR2 YENEEA come from the germline V gene. V lost 5 bases to trimming and J lost 10 bases; unmatched junction nucleotides: 7. The length of the CDR3 is 14 residues. CDR3 loop: CASSRDRLGSPLHF. DNA of the CDR3: TGTGCCAGCAGCCGGGACAGGTTGGGCTCACCCCTCCACTTT.

The chain recombines TRBV4-3 with TRBJ1-3; the D is unclear. Germline V gene data show CDR1 as LGHNA and CDR2 as YSLEER. The V and J ends lost 3 bases and 0 bases respectively, with 12 bases between them. The CDR3 is 16 residues long. The CDR3 DNA reads TGCGCCAGCAGCCATGAGTGGGCGCTCTCTGGAAACACCATATATTTT. This sequence encodes CASSHEWALSGNTIYF.

The CDR3 coding sequence is TGTGCCAGCAGCTTGGGCGGAGCAGGAAACACCATATATTTT. This gives the protein CASSLGGAGNTIYF. V and J are TRBV5-6 and TRBJ1-3; D is ambiguous. Between the trimmed V and J ends, which lost 0 bases and 4 bases, there was a span of 8 bases. The CDR3 covers 14 residues. Germline-derived CDR1 and CDR2 are SGHDT and YYEEEE.

This clone was detected only once. The chain employs TRBV5-8 and TRBJ1-1, with 9 bases identical to TRBD1. Germline V CDR1 and CDR2: SGHTS, YDEGEE. V was clipped by 4 bases and J by 4 bases; unmatched bases: 17. The CDR3 runs 18 residues. The CDR3 DNA reads TGTGCCAGCAGCCGAACGGCCCGAACAGGGGGCAAGGGCACTGAAGCTTTCTTT. Protein product: CASSRTARTGGKGTEAFF.

The rearrangement links TRBV11-2 to TRBJ2-7; 8 bases are shared with TRBD1. With 1 base clipped from V and 6 bases from J, the junction kept 8 bases outside the gene matches. This CDR3 is built from 15 residues. CDR1 is SGHAT and CDR2 is FQNNGV in the germline V gene. The CDR3 loop reads CASSLVIGQGGEQYF. DNA of the CDR3: TGTGCCAGCAGCTTAGTTATCGGACAGGGCGGCGAGCAGTACTTC. Full variable domain (missing parts from reference TRBV11-2 and TRBJ2-7): EAGVAQSPRYKIIEKRQSVAFWCNPISGHATLYWYQQILGQGPKLLIQFQNNGVVDDSQLPKDRFSAERLKGVDSTLKIQPAKLEDSAVYLCASSLVIGQGGEQYFGPGTRLTVT.

The sample holds one count of this clone. The V gene is TRBV7-3, the J gene TRBJ2-7, with a possible D match to TRBD1 (6 bases). Germline V gene sequence: CDR1 SGHTA, CDR2 FQGTGA. This CDR3 comprises 15 residues. Trimming removed 3 bases from V and 0 bases from J, with 12 bases in between. CDR3 in DNA: TGTGCCAGCAGCTTGGGTCGGGACAACTCCTACGAGCAGTACTTC. This encodes CASSLGRDNSYEQYF.

This sequence joins TRBV4-2 and TRBJ2-3; TRBD2 agrees at 10 bases. The CDR3 consists of 17 residues. Losses at the gene ends were 0 bases for V and 5 bases for J; bases not matched to a gene: 8. Germline V gene sequence: CDR1 LGHNA, CDR2 YNFKEQ. The CDR3 DNA reads TGTGCCAGCAGCCAAGATCTGGCTAGCGGGAGAAAAGATACGCAGTATTTT. This translates into CASSQDLASGRKDTQYF.

V is TRBV4-3 and J is TRBJ2-7; the D is unclear. The CDR3 length is 15 residues. Germline V gene data show CDR1 as LGHNA and CDR2 as YSLEER. Trimming stripped 1 base from V and 3 bases from J, with 13 bases between. CDR3 sequence: CASSQGGTRLYEQYF. The CDR3 nucleotides are TGCGCCAGCAGCCAAGGTGGCACGCGGCTCTACGAGCAGTACTTC.

The rearrangement uses TRBV28 and TRBJ1-5; 9 bases align to TRBD1. With V trimmed by 5 bases and J by 7 bases, 3 bases remained unmatched. The CDR3 is 13 amino acids. Looked up from germline, CDR1 is MDHEN and CDR2 is SYDVKM. Here the CDR3 DNA reads TGTGCCAGCAGTGGACAGGGGCGGCAGCCCCAGCATTTT. Residues: CASSGQGRQPQHF.

The chain is built from TRBV30 and TRBJ1-4; no definite D call. V lost 2 bases to trimming and J lost 5 bases, with 6 bases between them. CDR1 is GTSNPN, CDR2 SVGIG, per germline (reference sequence). The CDR3 is 12 amino acids. In nucleotides, the CDR3 is TGTGCCTGGAGTTTTATAAATGAAAAACTGTTTTTT. Translated, it gives CAWSFINEKLFF.